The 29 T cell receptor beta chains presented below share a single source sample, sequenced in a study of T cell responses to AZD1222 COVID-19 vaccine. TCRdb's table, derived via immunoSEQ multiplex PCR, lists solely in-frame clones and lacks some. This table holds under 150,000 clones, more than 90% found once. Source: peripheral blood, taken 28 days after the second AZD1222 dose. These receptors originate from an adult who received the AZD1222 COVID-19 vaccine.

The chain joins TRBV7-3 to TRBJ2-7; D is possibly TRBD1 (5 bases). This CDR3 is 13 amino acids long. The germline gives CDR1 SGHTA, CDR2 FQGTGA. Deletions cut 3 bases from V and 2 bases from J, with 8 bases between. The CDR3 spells CASSLTETYEQYF. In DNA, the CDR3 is TGTGCCAGCAGCTTGACAGAAACCTACGAGCAGTACTTC.

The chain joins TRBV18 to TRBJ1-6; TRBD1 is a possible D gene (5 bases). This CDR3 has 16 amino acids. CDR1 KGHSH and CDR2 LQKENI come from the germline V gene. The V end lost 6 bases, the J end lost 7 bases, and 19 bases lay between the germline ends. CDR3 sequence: CASSDASGGGNSPLHF. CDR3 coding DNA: TGTGCCAGCTCTGACGCGTCGGGGGGAGGCAATTCACCCCTCCACTTT.

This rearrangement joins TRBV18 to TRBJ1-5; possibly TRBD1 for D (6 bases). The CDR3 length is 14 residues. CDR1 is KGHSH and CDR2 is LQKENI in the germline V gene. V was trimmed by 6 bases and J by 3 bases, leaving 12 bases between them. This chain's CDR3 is CASSPTGPNQPQHF. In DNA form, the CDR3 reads TGTGCCAGCTCCCCGACAGGACCCAATCAGCCCCAGCATTTT.

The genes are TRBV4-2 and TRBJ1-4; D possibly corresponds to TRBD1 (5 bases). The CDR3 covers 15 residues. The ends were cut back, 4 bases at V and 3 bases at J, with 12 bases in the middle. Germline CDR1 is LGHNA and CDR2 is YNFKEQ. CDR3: CASSPQDTSNEKLFF. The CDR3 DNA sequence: TGTGCCAGCAGCCCTCAGGACACTTCTAATGAAAAACTGTTTTTT.

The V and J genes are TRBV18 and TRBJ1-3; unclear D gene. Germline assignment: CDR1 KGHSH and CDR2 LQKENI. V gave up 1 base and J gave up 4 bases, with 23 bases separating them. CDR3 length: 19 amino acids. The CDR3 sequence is CASSPQMSGIGMAGNTIYF. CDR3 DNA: TGTGCCAGCTCACCACAGATGTCGGGGATCGGGATGGCCGGAAACACCATATATTTT. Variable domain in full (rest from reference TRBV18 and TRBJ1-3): NAGVMQNPRHLVRRRGQEARLRCSPMKGHSHVYWYRQLPEEGLKFMVYLQKENIIDESGMPKERFSAEFPKEGPSILRIQQVVRGDSAAYFCASSPQMSGIGMAGNTIYFGEGSWLTVV.

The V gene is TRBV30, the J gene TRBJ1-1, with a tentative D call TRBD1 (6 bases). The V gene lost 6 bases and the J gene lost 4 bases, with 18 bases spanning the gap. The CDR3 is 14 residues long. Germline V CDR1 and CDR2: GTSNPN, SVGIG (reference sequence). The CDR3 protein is CACQRQDGGTEAFF. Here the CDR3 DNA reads TGTGCCTGTCAAAGACAGGATGGGGGCACTGAAGCTTTCTTT.

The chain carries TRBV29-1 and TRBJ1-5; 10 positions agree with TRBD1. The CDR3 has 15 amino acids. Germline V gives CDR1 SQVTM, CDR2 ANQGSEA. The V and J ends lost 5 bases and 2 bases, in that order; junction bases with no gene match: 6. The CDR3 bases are TGCAGCGTTCAGACAGGGGGCGCAGGCAATCAGCCCCAGCATTTT. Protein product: CSVQTGGAGNQPQHF.

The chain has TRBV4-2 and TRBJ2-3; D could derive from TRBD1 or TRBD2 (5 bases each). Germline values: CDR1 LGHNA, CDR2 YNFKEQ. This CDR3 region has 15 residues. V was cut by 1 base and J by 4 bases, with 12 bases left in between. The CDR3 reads CASSQGGSSPDTQYF. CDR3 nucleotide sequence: TGTGCCAGCAGCCAAGGGGGGAGCTCGCCAGATACGCAGTATTTT.

The CDR3 sequence: CASKGDRSGYTF. In DNA, the CDR3 is TGTGCCAGCAAGGGGGACAGGTCCGGCTACACCTTC. The chain links TRBV12-3 or TRBV12-4 to TRBJ1-2; 8 bases line up with TRBD1. V trimming: 7 bases; J trimming: 8 bases; junction bases outside the gene matches: 6. The CDR3 is 12 residues long.

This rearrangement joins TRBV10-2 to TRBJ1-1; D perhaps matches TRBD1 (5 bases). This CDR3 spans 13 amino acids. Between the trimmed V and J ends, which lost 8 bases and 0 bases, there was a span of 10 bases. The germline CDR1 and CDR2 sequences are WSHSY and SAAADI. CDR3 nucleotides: TGCGCCAGCGGCAGACAGATGAACACTGAAGCTTTCTTT. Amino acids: CASGRQMNTEAFF.

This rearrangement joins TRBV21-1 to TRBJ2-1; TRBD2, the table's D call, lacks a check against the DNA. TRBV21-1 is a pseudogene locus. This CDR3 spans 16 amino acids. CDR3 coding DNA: TGTGCCAGCAGCACTCGAGCGGGGAGCTCCTACAATGAGCAGTTCTTC. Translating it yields CASSTRAGSSYNEQFF.

The DNA of the CDR3 is TGCGCCAGCAGCCTATCCGGTTCTAGGCCCCAAGGGGCTTTCTTT. Encoded protein: CASSLSGSRPQGAFF. The V and J genes are TRBV5-1 and TRBJ1-1; D not resolved. V lost 4 bases and J lost 11, with 24 bases in between. This CDR3 is 15 amino acids long. From germline, CDR1 is SGHRS and CDR2 YFSETQ.

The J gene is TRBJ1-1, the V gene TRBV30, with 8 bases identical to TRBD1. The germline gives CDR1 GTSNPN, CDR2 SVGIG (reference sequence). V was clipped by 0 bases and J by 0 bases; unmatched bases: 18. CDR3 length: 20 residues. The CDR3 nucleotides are TGTGCCTGGAGTGTAGGGACAGGCTGGAGGGGTCGGTATATGAACACTGAAGCTTTCTTT. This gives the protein CAWSVGTGWRGRYMNTEAFF.

DNA for the CDR3: TGTGCCAGCAGCCAATTTCACGGGAGGGAGGCGGAAAAACTGTTTTTT. Protein sequence: CASSQFHGREAEKLFF. The rearrangement links TRBV4-2 to TRBJ1-4, with D unresolved. V was trimmed by 2 bases and J by 8 bases, leaving 18 bases between them. The CDR3 totals 16 residues. Germline assignment: CDR1 LGHNA and CDR2 YNFKEQ.

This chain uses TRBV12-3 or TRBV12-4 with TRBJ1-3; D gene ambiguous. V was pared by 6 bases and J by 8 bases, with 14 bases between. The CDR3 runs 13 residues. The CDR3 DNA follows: TGTGCCAGCAGGTCGGGTCTTTCGGACACCATATATTTT. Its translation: CASRSGLSDTIYF.

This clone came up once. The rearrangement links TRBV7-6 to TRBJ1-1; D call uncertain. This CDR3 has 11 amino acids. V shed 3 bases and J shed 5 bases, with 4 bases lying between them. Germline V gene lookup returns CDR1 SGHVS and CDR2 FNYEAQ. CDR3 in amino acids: CASSFRTEAFF. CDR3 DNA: TGTGCCAGCAGCTTTCGGACTGAAGCTTTCTTT.

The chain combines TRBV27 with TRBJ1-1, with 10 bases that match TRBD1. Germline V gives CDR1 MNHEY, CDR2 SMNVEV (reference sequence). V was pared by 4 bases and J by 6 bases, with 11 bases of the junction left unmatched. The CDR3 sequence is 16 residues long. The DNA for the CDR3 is TGTGCCAGCAGTTCAAGACAGGGGGCAGCGGTGCCTGAAGCTTTCTTT. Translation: CASSSRQGAAVPEAFF.

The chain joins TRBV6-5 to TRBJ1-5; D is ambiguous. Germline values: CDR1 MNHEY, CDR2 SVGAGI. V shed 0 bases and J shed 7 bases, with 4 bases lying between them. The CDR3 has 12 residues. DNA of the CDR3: TGTGCCAGCAGTTACTCGGAACAGCCCCAGCATTTT. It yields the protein CASSYSEQPQHF.

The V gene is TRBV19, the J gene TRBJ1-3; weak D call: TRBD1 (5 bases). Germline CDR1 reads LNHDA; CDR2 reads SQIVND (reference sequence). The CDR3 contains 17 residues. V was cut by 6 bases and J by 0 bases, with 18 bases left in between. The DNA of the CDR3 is TGTGCCAGTAGCTCCCAGAACAGGTCCCCCTCTGGAAACACCATATATTTT. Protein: CASSSQNRSPSGNTIYF.

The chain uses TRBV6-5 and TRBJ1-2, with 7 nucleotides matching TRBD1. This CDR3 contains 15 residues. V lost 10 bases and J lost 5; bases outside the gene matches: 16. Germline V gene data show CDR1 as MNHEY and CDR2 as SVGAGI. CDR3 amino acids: CATVKGGLTGYGYTF. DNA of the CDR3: TGTGCCACCGTGAAAGGGGGCCTTACAGGGTATGGCTACACCTTC.

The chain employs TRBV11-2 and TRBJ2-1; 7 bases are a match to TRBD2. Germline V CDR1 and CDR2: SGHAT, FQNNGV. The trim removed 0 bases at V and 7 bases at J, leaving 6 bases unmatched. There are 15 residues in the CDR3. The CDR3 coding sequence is TGTGCCAGCAGCTTAGATCAGGTTAGCGGGAATGAGCAGTTCTTC. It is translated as CASSLDQVSGNEQFF.

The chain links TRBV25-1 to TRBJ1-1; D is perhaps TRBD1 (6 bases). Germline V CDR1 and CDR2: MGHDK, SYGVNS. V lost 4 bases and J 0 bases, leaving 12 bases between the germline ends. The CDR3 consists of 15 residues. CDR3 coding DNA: TGTGCCAGCAGTGGAACGGGGGCAGTGAACACTGAAGCTTTCTTT. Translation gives CASSGTGAVNTEAFF.

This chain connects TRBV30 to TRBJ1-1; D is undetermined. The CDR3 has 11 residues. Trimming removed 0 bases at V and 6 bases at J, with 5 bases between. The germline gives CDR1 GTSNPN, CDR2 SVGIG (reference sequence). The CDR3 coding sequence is TGTGCCTGGAGTGTGGTCCCTGAAGCTTTCTTT. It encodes CAWSVVPEAFF.

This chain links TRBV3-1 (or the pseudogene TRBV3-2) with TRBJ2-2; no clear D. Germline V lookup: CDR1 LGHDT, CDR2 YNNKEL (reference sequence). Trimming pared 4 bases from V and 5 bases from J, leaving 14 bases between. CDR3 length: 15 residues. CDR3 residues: CASSLEDVWTGELFF. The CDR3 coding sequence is TGTGCCAGCAGCCTAGAGGACGTCTGGACCGGGGAGCTGTTTTTT.

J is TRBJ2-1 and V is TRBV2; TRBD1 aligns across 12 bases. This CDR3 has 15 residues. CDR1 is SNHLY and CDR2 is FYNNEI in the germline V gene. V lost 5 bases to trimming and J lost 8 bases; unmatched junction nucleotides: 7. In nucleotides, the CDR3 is TGTGCCAGCAGTCCCGGGACAGGGGGCTTCGATGAGCAGTTCTTC. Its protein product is CASSPGTGGFDEQFF.

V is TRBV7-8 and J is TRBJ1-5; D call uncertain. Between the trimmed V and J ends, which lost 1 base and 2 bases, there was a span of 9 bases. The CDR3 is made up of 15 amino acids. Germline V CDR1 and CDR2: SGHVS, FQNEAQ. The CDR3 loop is CASSLGGIGNQPQHF. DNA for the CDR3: TGTGCCAGCAGCTTAGGAGGGATTGGCAATCAGCCCCAGCATTTT.

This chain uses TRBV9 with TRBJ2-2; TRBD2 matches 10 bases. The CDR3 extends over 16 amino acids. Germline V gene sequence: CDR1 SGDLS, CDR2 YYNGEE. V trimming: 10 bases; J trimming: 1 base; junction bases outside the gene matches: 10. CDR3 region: CAPGAPSGRNTGELFF. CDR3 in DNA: TGTGCCCCCGGAGCCCCTAGCGGGAGGAACACCGGGGAGCTGTTTTTT.

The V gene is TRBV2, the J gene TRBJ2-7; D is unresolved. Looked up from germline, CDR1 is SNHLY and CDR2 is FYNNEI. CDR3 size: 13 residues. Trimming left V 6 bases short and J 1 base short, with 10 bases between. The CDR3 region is CASSADGSYEQYV. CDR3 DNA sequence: TGTGCCAGCAGCGCAGACGGTTCCTACGAGCAGTACGTC.

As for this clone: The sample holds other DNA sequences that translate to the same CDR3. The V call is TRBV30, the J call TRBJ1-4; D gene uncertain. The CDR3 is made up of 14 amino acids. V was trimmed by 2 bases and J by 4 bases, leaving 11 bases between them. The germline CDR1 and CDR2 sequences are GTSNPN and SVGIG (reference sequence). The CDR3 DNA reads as TGTGCCTGGAGTCGTGGACGGAGTAATGAAAAACTGTTTTTT. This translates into CAWSRGRSNEKLFF.